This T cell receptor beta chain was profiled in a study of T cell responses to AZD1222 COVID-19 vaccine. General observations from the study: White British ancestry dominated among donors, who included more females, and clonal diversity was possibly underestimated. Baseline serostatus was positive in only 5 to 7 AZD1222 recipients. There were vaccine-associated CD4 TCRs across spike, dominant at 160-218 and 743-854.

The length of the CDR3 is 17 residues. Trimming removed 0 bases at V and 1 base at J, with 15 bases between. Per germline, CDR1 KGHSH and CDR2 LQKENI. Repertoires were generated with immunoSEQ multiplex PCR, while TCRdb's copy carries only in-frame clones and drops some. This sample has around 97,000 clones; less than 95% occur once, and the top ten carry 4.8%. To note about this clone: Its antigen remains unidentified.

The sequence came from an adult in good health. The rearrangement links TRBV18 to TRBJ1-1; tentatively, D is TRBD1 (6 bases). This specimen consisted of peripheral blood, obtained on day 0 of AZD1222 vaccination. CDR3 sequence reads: CASSPPGHRVKNTEAFF. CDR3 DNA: TGTGCCAGCTCACCACCGGGACACCGAGTAAAGAACACTGAAGCTTTCTTT.